Listed here are 20 T cell receptor beta chains from one sample, sequenced in a study of low-dose radiotherapy and immunotherapy resistance in tumors. Covering alpha and beta chains, TRAV- and TRBV-specific primers were used for the first-strand cDNA. The authors ran roughly 20 PCR cycles to amplify TCRs with a constant-region primer and V-primer adapter. TCRdb recomputed calls from the reads with MiXCR, one row per CDR3 protein. The sample has about 14,000 distinct CDR3 sequences; 40% to 60% are singletons. Source of these receptors: a human donor with advanced metastatic prostate, ovarian, gallbladder or colorectal cancer (not recorded which). This table probably holds off-target reads from a library built for another chain.

The J gene is TRBJ1-1, the V gene TRBV19, with a weak D call TRBD1 (5 bases). From germline, CDR1 is LNHDA and CDR2 SQIVND (reference sequence). The V end was cut by 3 bases, the J end by 1 base, with 6 bases between. The CDR3 runs to 13 residues. The CDR3 region has the DNA TGTGCCAGTAGTATTACAGGGAACACTGAAGCTTTCTTT. This gives the protein CASSITGNTEAFF.

This chain joins TRBV11-2 and TRBJ1-6; a weak D match, TRBD1 (6 bases). Trimming removed 5 bases from V and 1 base from J, with 9 bases in between. The CDR3 has 15 residues. Germline lookup yields CDR1 SGHAT and CDR2 FQNNGV. CDR3 nucleotide sequence: TGTGCCAGCAGCCAAGGGGGTTCCTATAATTCACCCCTCCACTTT. Translating gives CASSQGGSYNSPLHF.

Written as DNA, the CDR3 is TGTGCCAGCAGCAGACCTGGACAGCCCCCAGTCGGGCAGTACTTC. Translating gives CASSRPGQPPVGQYF. This chain links TRBV6-5 with TRBJ2-7; weak D call: TRBD1 (6 bases). Trimming stripped 6 bases from V and 9 bases from J, with 24 bases between. The germline V gene has CDR1 MNHEY and CDR2 SVGAGI. This CDR3 region has 15 residues.

This clonotype came up a few times. The genes are TRBV15 and TRBJ2-5, with D possibly matching TRBD1 (5 bases). The CDR3 is made up of 17 amino acids. The germline V gene has CDR1 LNHNV and CDR2 YYDKDF (reference sequence). Trimming cost V 0 bases and J 1 base, with 15 bases left between them. The DNA for the CDR3 is TGTGCCACCAGCAGAGATGACGCCAGGGCAAGCCAAGAGACCCAGTACTTC. Its protein is CATSRDDARASQETQYF.

The count of this clonotype is one. This chain links TRBV5-1 with TRBJ2-7; possible D gene TRBD1, 5 bases. The CDR3 totals 15 residues. CDR1 is SGHRS and CDR2 is YFSETQ in the germline V gene. V gave up 0 bases and J gave up 3 bases, with 13 bases separating them. The CDR3 loop is CASSLEGVSGYEQYF. CDR3 nucleotides: TGCGCCAGCAGCTTGGAAGGGGTGTCGGGCTACGAGCAGTACTTC.

The chain has TRBV6-5 and TRBJ2-1, with a weak D call TRBD2 (5 bases). The germline V and J ends were trimmed by 7 bases and 5 bases, with 15 bases remaining between them. The CDR3 loop spans 14 amino acids. The germline V gene encodes CDR1 MNHEY and CDR2 SVGAGI. CDR3 coding DNA: TGTGCCAGCACCCACGGCGCTAGCCACAATGAGCAGTTCTTC. Encoded protein: CASTHGASHNEQFF.

Only a few counts were recorded for this clonotype. The chain combines TRBV5-1 with TRBJ2-7; 8 bases are shared with TRBD1. CDR1 is SGHRS, CDR2 YFSETQ, per germline. This CDR3 contains 15 residues. V was pared by 4 bases and J by 3 bases, with 9 bases of the junction left unmatched. The CDR3 bases are TGCGCCAGCAGCAAAGGACAGGGCGCCCACTACGAGCAGTACTTC. Translating it yields CASSKGQGAHYEQYF.

The chain carries TRBV11-2 and TRBJ1-2; D uncertain. Germline V CDR1 and CDR2: SGHAT, FQNNGV. Trimming shortened V by 6 bases and J by 8 bases, and 19 bases separated the two germline ends. There are 14 residues in the CDR3. The CDR3 sequence: CASSLVEVEDGYTF. For the CDR3, the DNA is TGTGCCAGCAGTCTAGTGGAGGTCGAGGACGGCTACACCTTC. Filled out from reference TRBV11-2 and TRBJ1-2, the complete variable domain reads EAGVAQSPRYKIIEKRQSVAFWCNPISGHATLYWYQQILGQGPKLLIQFQNNGVVDDSQLPKDRFSAERLKGVDSTLKIQPAKLEDSAVYLCASSLVEVEDGYTFGSGTRLTVV.

The chain recombines TRBV6-2 or TRBV6-3 with TRBJ2-1; a weak D match, TRBD1 (7 bases). The V gene's germline CDR1 is MNHEY and CDR2 SVGEGT. The CDR3 sequence is 13 residues long. Trimming pared 5 bases from V and 10 bases from J, leaving 15 bases between. The CDR3 nucleotides read TGTGCCAGCAGTGCGGGACAGATACTCGAGCAGTTCTTC. It translates to CASSAGQILEQFF.

The chain carries TRBV12-3 or TRBV12-4 and TRBJ2-4; 7 bases line up with TRBD1. The CDR3 totals 18 residues. The V and J ends lost 3 bases and 0 bases, in that order; junction bases with no gene match: 11. In DNA, the CDR3 is TGTGCCAGCAGTTTTAGGGGACAGACAACGGTAGCCAAAAACATTCAGTACTTC. Translation: CASSFRGQTTVAKNIQYF.

The chain employs TRBV2 and TRBJ1-5; D is undetermined. V lost 1 base and J lost 6, with 10 bases in between. Per the germline V gene, CDR1 is SNHLY and CDR2 is FYNNEI. CDR3 length equals 14 residues. The DNA for the CDR3 is TGTGCCAGCAGTGAAGGTTCGGAGTTTCAGCCCCAGCATTTT. Protein product: CASSEGSEFQPQHF.

The V gene is TRBV6-6, the J gene TRBJ2-5; TRBD1 matches at 8 bases. With 3 bases clipped from V and 5 bases from J, the junction kept 11 bases outside the gene matches. CDR1 MNHNY and CDR2 SVGAGI come from the germline V gene (reference sequence). CDR3 length: 16 amino acids. In nucleotides, the CDR3 is TGTGCCAGCAGTTATCTAGGACAGGGCCTCGGTGAGACCCAGTACTTC. Protein product: CASSYLGQGLGETQYF.

This clonotype was observed a few times. The chain recombines TRBV9 with TRBJ2-1; TRBD2 agrees at 9 bases. The V gene end was trimmed by 0 bases and the J gene end by 10 bases; junction bases not matched to a gene: 14. Germline CDR1 reads SGDLS; CDR2 reads YYNGEE. The CDR3 runs to 17 residues. CDR3 sequence (DNA): TGTGCCAGCAGCGTAGACCCTGGCGCGGGAGGGCGTGGGGAGCAGTTCTTC. It translates to CASSVDPGAGGRGEQFF.

The genes are TRBV19 and TRBJ2-2, with 7 bases matching TRBD1. The CDR3 has 15 amino acids. Germline V gene sequence: CDR1 LNHDA, CDR2 SQIVND (reference sequence). The J segment lost 0 bases and the V segment lost 9 bases, leaving 7 bases of the junction unmatched. CDR3 nucleotides: TGTGCCAGCTTCTACGGGACAGCGAACACCGGGGAGCTGTTTTTT. Encoded protein: CASFYGTANTGELFF.

CDR3 bases: TGTGCCAGCAGTTCAAACCAGGGCTACTACAATGAGCAGTTCTTC. Translated, it gives CASSSNQGYYNEQFF. The V gene is TRBV28, the J gene TRBJ2-1; weak D call: TRBD1 (5 bases). Trimming stripped 4 bases from V and 3 bases from J, with 13 bases between. Germline loops: CDR1 MDHEN, CDR2 SYDVKM. The length of the CDR3 is 15 residues.

This chain links TRBV6-1 with TRBJ2-5, with TRBD1 identical over 7 bases. The V gene end was trimmed by 4 bases and the J gene end by 7 bases; junction bases not matched to a gene: 9. The CDR3 sequence is 14 residues long. Per germline, CDR1 MNHNS and CDR2 SASEGT. The DNA for the CDR3 is TGTGCCAGCAGTGCCCTAACAGGGGACGGGACCCAGTACTTC. This gives the protein CASSALTGDGTQYF.

V gene TRBV6-4 combines with J gene TRBJ2-1; the D gene is possibly TRBD2 (6 bases). The V gene lost 2 bases and the J gene lost 12 bases, with 17 bases spanning the gap. This CDR3 is 14 amino acids long. Germline V gene data show CDR1 as MRHNA and CDR2 as SNTAGT. The CDR3 DNA reads TGTGCCAGCAGTGACCCACACAGGAGGGGTCGGCAGTTCTTC. As protein: CASSDPHRRGRQFF.

V is TRBV29-1 and J is TRBJ2-2; 14 bases are shared with TRBD2. CDR1 is SQVTM, CDR2 ANQGSEA, per germline. With V trimmed by 8 bases and J by 6 bases, 11 bases remained unmatched. The CDR3 is 16 amino acids. CDR3 nucleotides: TGCAGCTGCGGGACTAGCGGGAGAGGAGGGGCCGGGGAGCTGTTTTTT. It is translated as CSCGTSGRGGAGELFF.

V gene TRBV6-5 combines with J gene TRBJ1-1; TRBD1 aligns across 9 bases. Per the germline V gene, CDR1 is MNHEY and CDR2 is SVGAGI. This CDR3 has 12 residues. Losses at the gene ends were 2 bases for V and 10 bases for J; bases not matched to a gene: 2. CDR3 DNA sequence: TGTGCCAGCAGTTACCCGGACAGGGGAGCTTTCTTT. Its translation: CASSYPDRGAFF.

This clonotype has a handful of counts. V is TRBV7-2 and J is TRBJ1-5, with D possibly being TRBD1 (5 bases). The CDR3 is 15 residues long. Germline loops: CDR1 SGHTA, CDR2 FQGNSA. V was pared by 5 bases and J by 4 bases, with 15 bases between. The CDR3 DNA sequence: TGTGCCAGCAGCCGATCCGACAGCCTTAATCAGCCCCAGCATTTT. Its protein is CASSRSDSLNQPQHF.